Each of the 13 T cell receptor beta chains below was sequenced from the same sample in a study of blood T cell repertoires in COVID-19. The data were produced by immunoSEQ multiplex PCR, yet TCRdb's version contains in-frame clones alone and is incomplete. The table has about 270,000 clones, roughly 84% seen once. Material for sequencing was peripheral blood. These receptors were collected from a woman between 18 and 29 years old with acute or convalescent COVID-19.

The chain is built from TRBV28 and TRBJ1-2, with TRBD1 matching over 10 bases. Germline trimming cut 4 bases from V and 8 bases from J; bases unmatched to any gene: 10. Germline V gives CDR1 MDHEN, CDR2 SYDVKM. CDR3 length equals 15 residues. CDR3 region: CASSSGGTGAGGYTF. The CDR3 bases are TGTGCCAGCAGTTCGGGTGGGACAGGGGCAGGGGGCTACACCTTC.

V usage is TRBV30 and J usage is TRBJ1-1, with TRBD1 identical over 8 bases. In germline, CDR1 is GTSNPN, CDR2 SVGIG (reference sequence). With 2 bases clipped from V and 8 bases from J, the junction kept 4 bases outside the gene matches. The CDR3 covers 12 residues. The CDR3 reads CAWSSGGPEAFF. The CDR3 DNA sequence: TGTGCCTGGAGTTCAGGGGGCCCCGAAGCTTTCTTT.

CDR3 DNA sequence: TGCGCCAGCAGCTTGGCACAGTCTTATCCCCCTCTCTATGGCTACACCTTC. The encoded protein is CASSLAQSYPPLYGYTF. V gene TRBV5-1 combines with J gene TRBJ1-2; the D is unclear. There are 17 residues in the CDR3. The V and J ends lost 0 bases and 4 bases respectively, with 19 bases between them. Germline CDR1 reads SGHRS; CDR2 reads YFSETQ.

This sequence joins TRBV30 and TRBJ2-7; 9 nucleotides agree with TRBD2. Germline assignment: CDR1 GTSNPN and CDR2 SVGIG (reference sequence). V lost 0 bases to trimming and J lost 4 bases; unmatched junction nucleotides: 4. The CDR3 consists of 14 residues. The CDR3 sequence: CAWSVFSGGYEQYF. In nucleotides, the CDR3 is TGTGCCTGGAGTGTATTTAGCGGGGGATACGAGCAGTACTTC.

V usage is TRBV6-5 and J usage is TRBJ2-7; D possibly corresponds to TRBD1 (7 bases). This CDR3 spans 14 amino acids. Looked up from germline, CDR1 is MNHEY and CDR2 is SVGAGI. Trimming stripped 0 bases from V and 5 bases from J, with 11 bases between. CDR3 sequence: CASSYSTGRNEQYF. CDR3 sequence (DNA): TGTGCCAGCAGTTACTCGACAGGGAGGAACGAGCAGTACTTC.

The rearrangement links TRBV20-1 to TRBJ1-5, with D hard to call. Germline V gene data show CDR1 as DFQATT and CDR2 as SNEGSKA (reference sequence). The CDR3 covers 15 residues. Trimming removed 3 bases from V and 3 bases from J, with 15 bases in between. The CDR3 nucleotides are TGCAGTGCTAGTAGGCCCCCAGGCACCAATCAGCCCCAGCATTTT. Translating gives CSASRPPGTNQPQHF.

V usage is TRBV5-1 and J usage is TRBJ2-5; D is possibly TRBD2 (6 bases). Germline V gives CDR1 SGHRS, CDR2 YFSETQ. Trimming left V 3 bases short and J 6 bases short, with 15 bases between. This CDR3 comprises 14 residues. The CDR3 nucleotides read TGCGCCAGCAGCTGGGGTCCGGGGGAAAAGACCCAGTACTTC. Protein sequence: CASSWGPGEKTQYF.

Regarding this clone: Within the sample, other DNA sequences also encode this same CDR3. The V and J genes are TRBV19 and TRBJ1-5; unclear D gene. Per the germline V gene, CDR1 is LNHDA and CDR2 is SQIVND (reference sequence). V gave up 9 bases and J gave up 5 bases, with 14 bases separating them. This CDR3 comprises 13 residues. CDR3 residues: CASAGTGDQPQHF. The CDR3 DNA is TGTGCCAGCGCGGGTACGGGAGATCAGCCCCAGCATTTT.

The CDR3, as DNA: TGTGCCAGCCGGGACATCACTAGCAATCAGCCCCAGCATTTT. This codes for CASRDITSNQPQHF. The V call is TRBV2, the J call TRBJ1-5; D is possibly TRBD1 (6 bases). CDR1 and CDR2 (germline): SNHLY, FYNNEI. The CDR3 totals 14 residues. Trimming pared 8 bases from V and 0 bases from J, leaving 11 bases between.

The rearrangement uses TRBV11-2 and TRBJ2-1; 10 nucleotides match TRBD2. This CDR3 is built from 16 residues. Germline V gives CDR1 SGHAT, CDR2 FQNNGV. The V gene end was trimmed by 5 bases and the J gene end by 9 bases; junction bases not matched to a gene: 13. CDR3: CASSHALAGEGAEQFF. The CDR3 DNA sequence: TGTGCCAGCAGCCACGCCCTAGCGGGAGAGGGCGCTGAGCAGTTCTTC.

The CDR3 nucleotides are TGTGCCAGCAGTTTTCTATCCCTCACCTCCGGGACACCCTCATATCATTTGGAAAAACTGTTTTTT. Residues: CASSFLSLTSGTPSYHLEKLFF. The chain links TRBV27 to TRBJ1-4, with D possibly being TRBD1 (6 bases). CDR3 length equals 22 residues. V was trimmed by 3 bases and J by 8 bases, leaving 37 bases between them. Looked up from germline, CDR1 is MNHEY and CDR2 is SMNVEV (reference sequence).

CDR3 sequence (DNA): TGTGCCAGCTCACCAGCTAGCGGGGCCTCCTACGAGCAGTACTTC. It encodes CASSPASGASYEQYF. The chain combines TRBV18 with TRBJ2-7; TRBD2 aligns across 9 bases. The trim removed 2 bases at V and 0 bases at J, leaving 2 bases unmatched. This CDR3 has 15 amino acids. Germline V gene lookup returns CDR1 KGHSH and CDR2 LQKENI.

This rearrangement joins TRBV4-3 to TRBJ1-2; D might be TRBD1 (6 bases). The germline gives CDR1 LGHNA, CDR2 YSLEER. The CDR3 is 17 amino acids. Trimming took 0 bases from V and 1 from J, leaving 15 bases between them. In DNA form, the CDR3 reads TGCGCCAGCAGCCAAGAATCCTCCGGACAGTTTAACTATGGCTACACCTTC. It codes for CASSQESSGQFNYGYTF.